The clone carrying this T cell receptor beta chain was observed many times. The antigen remains unidentified. Naive CD8 T cells, phenotype CD8+CD4-CCR7+CD45RA+, were sorted. The data are from a study of molecular identifiers for immune sequencing clone quantification. Findings and caveats of the study: Spiked Jurkat TCR RNA originating from one cell could reportedly be identified amid one million naive cells. Clonotypes surpassing 20 RNA copies contained over 99% of effector molecules, versus under 1% in naive cells.

TCRdb itself ran the PCR reads through MiXCR, one entry per CDR3 protein. Of around 40,000 distinct CDR3 sequences listed, under 25% are singletons. The sequencing input was naive CD8+ T cells from blood, with Jurkat cell RNA spiked in. Subset in this sample: FACS-sorted CD8+CD4-CCR7+CD45RA+ naive T cells. The TCR sequence derives from a human donor in good health. Some libraries in this study had Jurkat cell RNA spiked in.

CDR3 bases: TGCAGTGCTAGCCTTGCGGATTACCCCCAGAACACTGAAGCTTTCTTT. Translation: CSASLADYPQNTEAFF. V and J are TRBV20-1 and TRBJ1-1; D is uncertain. The CDR3 length is 16 residues. The V and J ends lost 3 bases and 1 base respectively, with 18 bases between them. Germline-derived CDR1 and CDR2 are DFQATT and SNEGSKA (reference sequence).